The clone carrying this TCR beta chain has more than one count but fewer than ten. Its antigen is unidentified. The entry originates in a study of regulatory T cells in long-lasting Graves disease. CDR1 SGHVS and CDR2 FNYEAQ come from the germline V gene. With 4 bases removed from V and 4 bases from J, the gap between germline ends came to 17 bases. This CDR3 has 17 residues. Study-wide findings and caveats: Lower TCR diversity characterized persistent Graves' patients relative to newly diagnosed patients. There were preferences for TRBV28, TRBJ1-2 and TRBJ2-5 in persistent disease.

Time point specified: persistent/refractory GD, antithyroid drugs over 5 years with positive TRAb. PBMCs provided the RNA from which the TCR library was made. Arm-PCR with iRepertoire HTBI primers amplified the CDR3 regions for these TCR beta libraries. Each CDR3 protein is one row after TCRdb ran MiXCR on the multiplex PCR reads. The repertoire consists of 700,000 or so distinct CDR3 sequences, with 25% to 30% occurring once and the leading ten covering roughly 40%. The sample was peripheral blood mononuclear cells (PBMCs), taken when the disease was refractory, from a patient treated with antithyroid drugs. The receptor's source is a female donor with Graves disease. This chain joins TRBV7-6 and TRBJ2-6, with a possible D match to TRBD1 (5 bases). The CDR3 is CASSSRDSLLGANVLTF. The CDR3 nucleotides read TGTGCCAGCAGCTCCCGAGACAGTCTGTTGGGGGCCAACGTCCTGACTTTC.